These 22 T cell receptor beta chains share one sample of origin, sequenced in a study of blood T cell repertoires in COVID-19 (dated by TCRdb to about 2020). Libraries were made using the immunoSEQ multiplex PCR assay. TCRdb took over this immuneACCESS table, retaining in-frame rearrangements with V and J assigned. Such tables are incomplete; in checked studies, under half of the missing clones stem from an unresolved V gene, and the remainder is unexplained. This sample lists more than 95,000 clones; approximately 83% were detected once. The ten most abundant clones make up 3.3% of the sample. Material for sequencing was peripheral blood. Receptor source: a woman over 75 with active or convalescent COVID-19.

This chain links TRBV9 with TRBJ2-2, with 8 positions matching TRBD2. V lost 3 bases to trimming and J lost 5 bases; unmatched junction nucleotides: 3. The CDR3 length is 14 residues. Germline V gene sequence: CDR1 SGDLS, CDR2 YYNGEE. The CDR3 nucleotides are TGTGCCAGCAGCGAAAAGCGGGAGACCGGGGAGCTGTTTTTT. Protein product: CASSEKRETGELFF.

This chain links TRBV28 with TRBJ1-2, with a weak D call TRBD1 (6 bases). The CDR3 covers 13 residues. CDR1 is MDHEN, CDR2 SYDVKM, per germline. V lost 1 base, J lost 6 bases, and 9 bases lay in between. Here the CDR3 DNA reads TGTGCCAGCAGTTTATTTTCAGGGGATGGCTACACCTTC. Translation gives CASSLFSGDGYTF.

This clone is a singleton in its sample. This sequence joins TRBV13 and TRBJ1-4; no firm D call. Germline CDR1 and CDR2: PRHDT and FYEKMQ (reference sequence). CDR3 length: 15 residues. With 2 bases removed from V and 7 bases from J, the gap between germline ends came to 14 bases. CDR3 region: CASSLHSLGFEKLFF. In DNA form, the CDR3 reads TGTGCCAGCAGCTTACACAGCCTTGGATTTGAAAAACTGTTTTTT.

As concerns this clone: Relative to the germline gene, one junction end is altered; a read error may explain this. The chain recombines TRBV19 with TRBJ1-5; D not certain. Per the germline V gene, CDR1 is LNHDA and CDR2 is SQIVND (reference sequence). This CDR3 comprises 14 residues. DNA for the CDR3: TGTGCCAGCAGAGCGGCCAGAAGCAATCAGTCCCAGCATTTT. This gives the protein CASRAARSNQSQHF.

V usage is TRBV6-1 and J usage is TRBJ1-5, with D possibly matching TRBD1 (5 bases). The V gene lost 3 bases and the J gene lost 7 bases, with 16 bases spanning the gap. Germline-derived CDR1 and CDR2 are MNHNS and SASEGT. The CDR3 contains 15 residues. CDR3 protein: CASSDPGSPYQPQHF. The CDR3, as DNA: TGTGCCAGCAGTGACCCAGGGTCTCCGTACCAGCCCCAGCATTTT.

J is TRBJ2-1 and V is TRBV28; 8 bases match TRBD1. CDR1 is MDHEN, CDR2 SYDVKM, per germline. This CDR3 has 14 residues. Trimming cost V 3 bases and J 10 bases; bases outside gene matches: 8. The DNA for the CDR3 is TGTGCCAGCAGTTTGTTCCAGGGGGCGGGGGAGCAGTTCTTC. Encoded protein: CASSLFQGAGEQFF.

This clone was detected only once. The rearrangement links TRBV5-1 to TRBJ1-6; maybe TRBD1 (6 bases). Trimming shortened V by 2 bases and J by 1 base, and 13 bases separated the two germline ends. The CDR3 spans 17 residues. Germline values: CDR1 SGHRS, CDR2 YFSETQ. The CDR3 bases are TGCGCCAGCAGCTTAGGGGGGGTCGGATCCTATAATTCACCCCTCCACTTT. Translation: CASSLGGVGSYNSPLHF.

The chain is built from TRBV6-1 and TRBJ1-2, with 7 bases fitting TRBD1. The length of the CDR3 is 15 residues. The V gene end was trimmed by 1 base and the J gene end by 6 bases; junction bases not matched to a gene: 8. Germline V gene data show CDR1 as MNHNS and CDR2 as SASEGT. The CDR3 nucleotides read TGTGCCAGCAGTGAAGGAGGGTTAGGGGGCCATGGCTACACCTTC. Translation gives CASSEGGLGGHGYTF.

V gene TRBV11-2 combines with J gene TRBJ1-2; 7 positions match TRBD1. The V and J ends lost 1 base and 4 bases, in that order; junction bases with no gene match: 6. The germline gives CDR1 SGHAT, CDR2 FQNNGV. The CDR3 is 15 residues long. The CDR3 sequence is CASSLGQGGPYGYTF. The CDR3 DNA reads as TGTGCCAGCAGCTTAGGACAGGGTGGCCCCTATGGCTACACCTTC.

This chain links TRBV30 with TRBJ2-3; maybe TRBD1 (5 bases). Germline V gives CDR1 GTSNPN, CDR2 SVGIG (reference sequence). The CDR3 is 12 amino acids. The germline V and J ends were trimmed by 7 bases and 2 bases, with 10 bases remaining between them. The CDR3: CALRGPTDTQYF. CDR3 DNA: TGTGCCTTAAGGGGCCCCACAGATACGCAGTATTTT.

V is TRBV3-1 (or the pseudogene TRBV3-2) and J is TRBJ1-1, with 7 bases matching TRBD1. Trimming cost V 1 base and J 4 bases; bases outside gene matches: 3. CDR3 length: 14 residues. In germline, CDR1 is LGHDT, CDR2 YNNKEL (reference sequence). In DNA form, the CDR3 reads TGTGCCAGCAGCCAAGTCCAGGGGGGCACTGAAGCTTTCTTT. This codes for CASSQVQGGTEAFF.

The CDR3 loop is CASYNNCSTGTNTGELFF. DNA of the CDR3: TGTGCCAGCTATAACAACTGCTCGACAGGCACGAACACCGGGGAGCTGTTTTTT. V and J are TRBV25-1 and TRBJ2-2; D perhaps matches TRBD1 (6 bases). Germline V gene lookup returns CDR1 MGHDK and CDR2 SYGVNS. Trimming removed 8 bases from V and 0 bases from J, with 22 bases in between. The CDR3 spans 18 residues. Based on the CDR3 plus reference TRBV25-1 and TRBJ2-2, the full variable domain is EADIYQTPRYLVIGTGKKITLECSQTMGHDKMYWYQQDPGMELHLIHYSYGVNSTEKGDLSSESTVSRIRTEHFPLTLESARPSHTSQYLCASYNNCSTGTNTGELFFGEGSRLTVL.

This chain connects TRBV10-3 to TRBJ1-5; D gene unclear. The V end was cut by 2 bases, the J end by 4 bases, with 9 bases between. This CDR3 is built from 14 residues. Germline assignment: CDR1 ENHRY and CDR2 SYGVKD. CDR3 sequence: CAISEELVNQPQHF. CDR3 in DNA: TGTGCCATCAGTGAGGAACTGGTTAATCAGCCCCAGCATTTT.

V is TRBV21-1 and J is TRBJ1-6; no DNA check was done on the table's D call, TRBD1. TRBV21-1 is tagged as a pseudogene. The CDR3 is 15 amino acids. CDR3 nucleotides: TGTGCCAGCAGCAGGTGGCCAGGGGGAATTTCACCCCTCCACTTT. Protein product: CASSRWPGGISPLHF.

V usage is TRBV6-5 and J usage is TRBJ1-3; 8 bases fit TRBD1. Germline loops: CDR1 MNHEY, CDR2 SVGAGI. Losses at the gene ends were 9 bases for V and 2 bases for J; bases not matched to a gene: 6. This CDR3 is 14 amino acids long. The CDR3 nucleotides are TGTGCCAGTTCCAGGGGGCAGACTGGAAACACCATATATTTT. Its translation is CASSRGQTGNTIYF.

A few counts support this clone. This sequence joins TRBV2 and TRBJ2-1; D is perhaps TRBD1 (6 bases). CDR3 length equals 14 residues. Per the germline V gene, CDR1 is SNHLY and CDR2 is FYNNEI. V was pared by 3 bases and J by 2 bases, with 8 bases between. CDR3 DNA sequence: TGTGCCAGCAGTGACAGGACAGCCTACAATGAGCAGTTCTTC. It specifies CASSDRTAYNEQFF. The complete variable domain, with remaining parts taken from reference TRBV2 and TRBJ2-1, reads EPEVTQTPSHQVTQMGQEVILRCVPISNHLYFYWYRQILGQKVEFLVSFYNNEISEKSEIFDDQFSVERPDGSNFTLKIRSTKLEDSAMYFCASSDRTAYNEQFFGPGTRLTVL.

The chain combines TRBV28 with TRBJ2-2; D remains unclear. Germline V CDR1 and CDR2: MDHEN, SYDVKM. V was clipped by 5 bases and J by 0 bases, with 13 bases between them. CDR3 length: 16 residues. The CDR3: CASSPAGSANTGELFF. The DNA for the CDR3 is TGTGCCAGCAGTCCCGCCGGTAGTGCGAACACCGGGGAGCTGTTTTTT. Looking up the rest from reference TRBV28 and TRBJ2-2 gives the full variable domain: DVKVTQSSRYLVKRTGEKVFLECVQDMDHENMFWYRQDPGLGLRLIYFSYDVKMKEKGDIPEGYSVSREKKERFSLILESASTNQTSMYLCASSPAGSANTGELFFGEGSRLTVL.

This clone was counted a few times. The rearrangement links TRBV5-5 to TRBJ2-1, with D possibly being TRBD1 (5 bases). Germline V gene data show CDR1 as SGHKS and CDR2 as YYEKEE (reference sequence). The CDR3 is made up of 16 amino acids. V lost 4 bases, J lost 0 bases, and 14 bases lay in between. For the CDR3, the DNA is TGTGCCAGCAGCCCACTCAGGGAAAGCTCCTACAATGAGCAGTTCTTC. It specifies CASSPLRESSYNEQFF.

V gene TRBV28 combines with J gene TRBJ1-5; weak D call: TRBD1 (5 bases). Deletions cut 2 bases from V and 2 bases from J, with 13 bases between. Germline values: CDR1 MDHEN, CDR2 SYDVKM. CDR3 length equals 16 residues. The CDR3 DNA sequence: TGTGCCAGCAGTTTAGGGGGGATCATGGGCAATCAGCCCCAGCATTTT. Amino acid sequence: CASSLGGIMGNQPQHF.

V gene TRBV19 combines with J gene TRBJ1-5; D not certain. The CDR3 spans 15 residues. Per germline, CDR1 LNHDA and CDR2 SQIVND (reference sequence). V was cut by 5 bases and J by 1 base, with 12 bases left in between. For the CDR3, the DNA is TGTGCCAGTAGTCCACAACAGCTAAGCAATCAGCCCCAGCATTTT. This translates into CASSPQQLSNQPQHF.

The sample holds one count of this clone. The genes are TRBV2 and TRBJ1-4; the match to TRBD1 covers 7 bases. J was trimmed by 7 bases and V by 6 bases; bases with no gene match: 14. The CDR3 extends over 16 amino acids. CDR1 is SNHLY, CDR2 FYNNEI, per germline. CDR3 region: CASRRSTGTVGEKLFF. DNA for the CDR3: TGTGCCAGCAGGAGATCTACCGGGACAGTGGGTGAAAAACTGTTTTTT.

The gene calls are TRBV20-1 and TRBJ2-3; possible D gene TRBD2, 5 bases. V was cut by 6 bases and J by 5 bases, with 9 bases left in between. Germline V lookup: CDR1 DFQATT, CDR2 SNEGSKA (reference sequence). The CDR3 covers 11 residues. DNA of the CDR3: TGCAGTGCGGAGACTAAAGATACGCAGTATTTT. It encodes CSAETKDTQYF.